The 30 T cell receptor beta chains below come from one sample, sequenced in a study of T cell responses to AZD1222 COVID-19 vaccine. Libraries were prepared by immunoSEQ multiplex PCR; TCRdb keeps only in-frame clonotypes and omits some of them. This table holds 110,000 or so clones, around 76% found once. Material: peripheral blood, obtained on day 0 of AZD1222 vaccination. The origin of the receptors is an adult in good health.

The chain employs TRBV5-4 and TRBJ1-6; tentative D call: TRBD1 (5 bases). V was clipped by 0 bases and J by 9 bases, with 7 bases between them. Germline V CDR1 and CDR2: SGHNT, YYREEE (reference sequence). CDR3 length: 13 residues. CDR3 residues: CASSLEGTSPLHF. The CDR3 DNA sequence: TGTGCCAGCAGCTTGGAGGGGACTTCACCCCTCCACTTT.

This rearrangement joins TRBV4-2 to TRBJ2-2; TRBD2 agrees at 7 bases. This CDR3 has 15 residues. Germline CDR1 and CDR2: LGHNA and YNFKEQ. Losses at the gene ends were 6 bases for V and 6 bases for J; bases not matched to a gene: 10. The CDR3 DNA reads TGTGCCAGCAGAACCGGGACTATCTTATCCGGGGAGCTGTTTTTT. Its protein is CASRTGTILSGELFF.

The rearrangement links TRBV29-1 to TRBJ1-1; the match to TRBD1 covers 11 bases. CDR1 is SQVTM, CDR2 ANQGSEA, per germline. V dropped 7 bases and J dropped 0; count of bases not matched to a gene: 16. This CDR3 spans 18 amino acids. This CDR3 is CSGHPLKDRGRVNTEAFF. The CDR3 DNA reads as TGCAGCGGCCATCCACTCAAGGACAGGGGGCGAGTGAACACTGAAGCTTTCTTT.

The chain uses TRBV7-8 and TRBJ2-3, with 10 bases lining up with TRBD2. Germline V gene sequence: CDR1 SGHVS, CDR2 FQNEAQ. V lost 5 bases and J lost 0; bases outside the gene matches: 5. This CDR3 spans 16 amino acids. The CDR3 region has the DNA TGTGCCAGCAGCCTACGGACTAGCGGTAGCACAGATACGCAGTATTTT. Protein: CASSLRTSGSTDTQYF.

The chain combines TRBV6-6 with TRBJ1-2, with a tentative D call TRBD1 (6 bases). The germline V gene encodes CDR1 MNHNY and CDR2 SVGAGI (reference sequence). CDR3 length: 13 amino acids. V was clipped by 6 bases and J by 3 bases, with 11 bases between them. CDR3 bases: TGTGCCAGCAGAGGACAGTTCGACTATGGCTACACCTTC. This translates into CASRGQFDYGYTF.

The rearrangement links TRBV5-1 to TRBJ1-3, with TRBD1 matching 9 bases. The CDR3 extends over 15 amino acids. Germline V CDR1 and CDR2: SGHRS, YFSETQ. The J segment lost 1 base and the V segment lost 3 bases, leaving 2 bases of the junction unmatched. In DNA, the CDR3 is TGCGCCAGCAGCTGGGACAGGGCTTCTGGAAACACCATATATTTT. It encodes CASSWDRASGNTIYF.

The chain recombines TRBV19 with TRBJ1-2, with D hard to call. CDR3 length: 13 amino acids. From germline, CDR1 is LNHDA and CDR2 SQIVND (reference sequence). The V end was cut by 3 bases, the J end by 4 bases, with 9 bases between. The CDR3 reads CASSIEPPYGYTF. Written as DNA, the CDR3 is TGTGCCAGTAGTATTGAACCTCCCTATGGCTACACCTTC.

This chain links TRBV3-1 (or the pseudogene TRBV3-2) with TRBJ1-1; no definite D call. Germline V CDR1 and CDR2: LGHDT, YNNKEL (reference sequence). The CDR3 has 12 amino acids. With 2 bases removed from V and 10 bases from J, the gap between germline ends came to 11 bases. CDR3 loop: CASSQSHFGAFF. The DNA for the CDR3 is TGTGCCAGCAGCCAAAGCCATTTCGGAGCTTTCTTT.

This clone was counted many times. V gene TRBV21-1 combines with J gene TRBJ2-7. TRBV21-1 represents a pseudogene. This CDR3 has 13 residues. The CDR3, as DNA: TGTGCCAGCAGCCGTGGTCCCTTTTACGAGCAGTACTTC. Its protein is CASSRGPFYEQYF.

The chain has TRBV29-1 and TRBJ1-2, with D perhaps matching TRBD1 (6 bases). CDR1 SQVTM and CDR2 ANQGSEA come from the germline V gene. V lost 6 bases and J lost 4, with 15 bases in between. The CDR3 is 13 residues long. The CDR3 region is CSVDQGYSYGYTF. CDR3 in DNA: TGCAGCGTCGACCAGGGGTATTCCTATGGCTACACCTTC.

This clone was found once. V and J are TRBV3-1 (or the pseudogene TRBV3-2) and TRBJ1-3; D is perhaps TRBD1 (5 bases). CDR3 length equals 14 residues. The V end lost 11 bases, the J end lost 0 bases, and 14 bases lay between the germline ends. Looked up from germline, CDR1 is LGHDT and CDR2 is YNNKEL (reference sequence). Written as DNA, the CDR3 is TGTGCCTCCGGGGTGGGGGACTCTGGAAACACCATATATTTT. This codes for CASGVGDSGNTIYF.

The chain couples TRBV11-1 to TRBJ1-1; D is unclear. This CDR3 is built from 13 residues. Trimming pared 5 bases from V and 0 bases from J, leaving 7 bases between. The germline gives CDR1 SGHAT, CDR2 FQDESV (reference sequence). The CDR3 DNA sequence: TGTGCCAGCAGCCCCTCATTGAACACTGAAGCTTTCTTT. This codes for CASSPSLNTEAFF.

This clone turned up a few times. The chain combines TRBV25-1 with TRBJ1-2; tentative D call: TRBD1 (5 bases). The CDR3 has 10 amino acids. Trimming shortened V by 8 bases and J by 4 bases, and 5 bases separated the two germline ends. The germline V gene encodes CDR1 MGHDK and CDR2 SYGVNS. Here the CDR3 reads CASQGYGYTF. The CDR3 bases are TGTGCCAGCCAGGGCTATGGCTACACCTTC.

The CDR3 spells CASGWTGGSQHF. Written as DNA, the CDR3 is TGTGCTAGTGGTTGGACAGGGGGTTCTCAGCATTTT. The chain combines TRBV12-5 with TRBJ1-5, with 10 bases that match TRBD1. V lost 4 bases to trimming and J lost 13 bases; unmatched junction nucleotides: 4. The length of the CDR3 is 12 residues. The germline V gene encodes CDR1 LGHNT and CDR2 FRNRAP.

The rearrangement uses TRBV5-6 and TRBJ1-1; perhaps TRBD1 as D (6 bases). The germline V gene has CDR1 SGHDT and CDR2 YYEEEE. The CDR3 runs 14 residues. Trimming took off 1 base at V and 7 bases at J, with 14 bases between the two ends. CDR3 loop: CASSLFGGLDEAFF. The DNA of the CDR3 is TGTGCCAGCAGCTTGTTTGGGGGGCTGGATGAAGCTTTCTTT.

The chain links TRBV3-1 (or the pseudogene TRBV3-2) to TRBJ2-7, with 9 bases lining up with TRBD1. The V gene's germline CDR1 is LGHDT and CDR2 YNNKEL (reference sequence). V gave up 4 bases and J gave up 3 bases; unmatched junction bases: 10. The CDR3 sequence is 16 residues long. The DNA for the CDR3 is TGTGCCAGCAGCCCGCGTTCGGGACAGGGTATCTACGAGCAGTACTTC. This sequence encodes CASSPRSGQGIYEQYF.

This clone was observed once. V and J are TRBV18 and TRBJ1-3, with a possible D match to TRBD1 (5 bases). Trimming left V 1 base short and J 1 base short, with 8 bases between. From germline, CDR1 is KGHSH and CDR2 LQKENI. CDR3 length: 15 residues. The CDR3: CASSPQAGSGNTIYF. CDR3 in DNA: TGTGCCAGCTCACCACAAGCAGGGTCTGGAAACACCATATATTTT.

This clone was observed once. The sample holds other DNA sequences that translate to the same CDR3. The chain uses TRBV14 and TRBJ1-2; no firm D call. The V and J ends lost 1 base and 1 base respectively, with 7 bases between them. The CDR3 loop spans 14 amino acids. Germline V gene sequence: CDR1 SGHDN, CDR2 FVKESK. CDR3 nucleotide sequence: TGTGCCAGCAGCCAAGCAAGTAGTAACTATGGCTACACCTTC. It is translated as CASSQASSNYGYTF.

The gene calls are TRBV6-4 and TRBJ2-2; TRBD2 aligns across 12 bases. The length of the CDR3 is 15 residues. The germline CDR1 and CDR2 sequences are MRHNA and SNTAGT. J lost 7 bases, V lost 6 bases, and 6 bases had no gene match. In DNA form, the CDR3 reads TGTGCCAGCAGCGTCGGACTAGCGGGGTTCGGGGAGCTGTTTTTT. It codes for CASSVGLAGFGELFF.

The chain links TRBV27 to TRBJ2-2; D gene unclear. Germline V gene data show CDR1 as MNHEY and CDR2 as SMNVEV (reference sequence). The CDR3 has 14 amino acids. The V gene lost 5 bases and the J gene lost 5 bases, with 12 bases spanning the gap. CDR3 nucleotide sequence: TGTGCCAGCAGTCAGCGTTCACTAACCGGGGAGCTGTTTTTT. Protein sequence: CASSQRSLTGELFF.

The CDR3, as DNA: TGTGCCACCTTAGAAAGGTTTCGTAATGGCTACACCTTC. Protein: CATLERFRNGYTF. The chain uses TRBV24-1 and TRBJ1-2, with D uncertain. The CDR3 contains 13 residues. Germline V gene lookup returns CDR1 KGHDR and CDR2 SFDVKD. V was shortened by 9 bases and J by 6 bases, with 16 bases between the two germline ends.

This rearrangement joins TRBV5-1 to TRBJ1-1; the match to TRBD1 covers 8 bases. CDR1 SGHRS and CDR2 YFSETQ come from the germline V gene. Trimming at V came to 0 bases and at J to 5 bases, leaving 3 bases not matched to a gene. This CDR3 is 14 amino acids long. The CDR3 loop is CASSLDNRGTEAFF. CDR3 in DNA: TGCGCCAGCAGCTTGGATAACAGGGGGACTGAAGCTTTCTTT.

This sequence joins TRBV7-6 and TRBJ1-5, with a possible D match to TRBD1 (6 bases). V lost 1 base and J lost 4, with 11 bases in between. Germline assignment: CDR1 SGHVS and CDR2 FNYEAQ. The CDR3 contains 15 residues. DNA of the CDR3: TGTGCCAGCAGCTTAGAAGGGGGAGGGAATCAGCCCCAGCATTTT. It yields the protein CASSLEGGGNQPQHF.

The chain couples TRBV14 to TRBJ1-1; no clear D. The CDR3 totals 14 residues. The germline V gene encodes CDR1 SGHDN and CDR2 FVKESK. The V end was cut by 1 base, the J end by 3 bases, with 9 bases between. As DNA, the CDR3 is TGTGCCAGCAGCCAAGTTATGGGTTACACTGAAGCTTTCTTT. This codes for CASSQVMGYTEAFF.

V and J are TRBV27 and TRBJ2-2, with unresolved D. The CDR3 extends over 13 amino acids. Per germline, CDR1 MNHEY and CDR2 SMNVEV (reference sequence). Trimming removed 5 bases from V and 5 bases from J, with 9 bases in between. Here the CDR3 DNA reads TGTGCCAGCAGTCCCCTCATTACCGGGGAGCTGTTTTTT. It encodes CASSPLITGELFF.

This sequence joins TRBV5-4 and TRBJ1-4, with D possibly being TRBD1 (5 bases). V shed 0 bases and J shed 10 bases, with 16 bases lying between them. The germline gives CDR1 SGHNT, CDR2 YYREEE (reference sequence). This CDR3 has 15 residues. The CDR3 loop is CASSLGDRPRGKLFF. As DNA, the CDR3 is TGTGCCAGCAGCTTGGGCGACAGACCACGGGGAAAACTGTTTTTT.

This chain joins TRBV25-1 and TRBJ1-5; TRBD1 might be the D (6 bases). Per germline, CDR1 MGHDK and CDR2 SYGVNS. This CDR3 is 12 amino acids long. V was trimmed by 6 bases and J by 6 bases, leaving 9 bases between them. The CDR3 sequence: CASRAQGQPQHF. CDR3 nucleotide sequence: TGTGCCAGCAGAGCACAGGGTCAGCCCCAGCATTTT.

The chain employs TRBV4-3 and TRBJ2-7; D is possibly TRBD1 or TRBD2 (5 bases each). The CDR3 extends over 16 amino acids. The V and J ends lost 1 base and 0 bases respectively, with 13 bases between them. From germline, CDR1 is LGHNA and CDR2 YSLEER. The CDR3, as DNA: TGCGCCAGCAGCCAAGGTTCGGCAGGGAGCTCCTACGAGCAGTACTTC. It codes for CASSQGSAGSSYEQYF.

The chain employs TRBV15 and TRBJ2-3; TRBD2 matches 9 bases. V dropped 6 bases and J dropped 5; count of bases not matched to a gene: 3. Germline V lookup: CDR1 LNHNV, CDR2 YYDKDF (reference sequence). This CDR3 is built from 13 residues. The CDR3, as DNA: TGTGCCACCAGGCGGGGGGGTGTAGATACGCAGTATTTT. It translates to CATRRGGVDTQYF.

The sample holds a few counts of this clone. The genes are TRBV9 and TRBJ1-2, with 8 bases identical to TRBD1. This CDR3 has 13 residues. Germline V lookup: CDR1 SGDLS, CDR2 YYNGEE. The V segment lost 3 bases and the J segment 7 bases; nucleotides outside the gene matches: 5. The chain's CDR3 is CASSARTGSGYTF. The CDR3 DNA is TGTGCCAGCAGCGCCCGGACAGGGTCTGGCTACACCTTC.